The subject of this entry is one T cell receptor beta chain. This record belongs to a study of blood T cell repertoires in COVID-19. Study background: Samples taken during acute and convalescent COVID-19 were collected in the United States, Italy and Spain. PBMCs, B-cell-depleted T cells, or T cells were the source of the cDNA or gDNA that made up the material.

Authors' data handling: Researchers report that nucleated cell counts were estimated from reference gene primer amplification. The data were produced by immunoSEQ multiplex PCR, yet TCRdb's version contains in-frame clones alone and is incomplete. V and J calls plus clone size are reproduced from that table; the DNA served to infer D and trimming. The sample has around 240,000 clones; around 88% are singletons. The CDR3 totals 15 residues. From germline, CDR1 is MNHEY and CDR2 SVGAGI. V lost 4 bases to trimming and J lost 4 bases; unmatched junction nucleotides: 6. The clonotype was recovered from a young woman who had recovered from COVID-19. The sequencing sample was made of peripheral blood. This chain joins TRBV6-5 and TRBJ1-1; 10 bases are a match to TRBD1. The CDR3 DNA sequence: TGTGCCAGCAGTTCCCGGACAGGGGGTAGCACTGAAGCTTTCTTT. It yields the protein CASSSRTGGSTEAFF.